This T cell receptor beta chain derives from a study of blood T cell repertoires in COVID-19. Study overall: There were acute and convalescent COVID-19 samples, and they came from the United States, Italy and Spain. From T cells, B-cell-depleted T cells, or PBMCs came the material, which was cDNA or gDNA.

In the source study's methods: Using reference gene primer amplification, nucleated cell counts were estimated. Sequenced by immunoSEQ multiplex PCR; TCRdb stores in-frame clones only, minus some. From that table come the V and J calls and clone size; the DNA was used to work out D and trimming. This sample carries roughly 100,000 clones, around nine tenths of them seen once, and the ten largest clones take over 15%. CDR1 and CDR2 (germline): SGHTS, YDEGEE. The CDR3 is 16 amino acids. The ends lost 1 base at V and 4 bases at J; junction bases unmatched: 8. The chain uses TRBV5-8 and TRBJ1-5; 7 bases line up with TRBD1. This TCR was sampled from a woman older than 75 in a cohort sampled during active COVID-19. The sample was peripheral blood. The DNA of the CDR3 is TGTGCCAGCAGCTTGTTTGAGGGACAGCCAAATCAGCCCCAGCATTTT. Protein sequence: CASSLFEGQPNQPQHF.